This T cell receptor (beta chain) was recovered during a study of OX40 agonist ivuxolimab in advanced cancers. The study's findings and limits: The average count of expanded clones was higher among CD8+ T cells than among CD4+. Expanded peripheral T cell antigen specificity was not determined.

Germline V CDR1 and CDR2: LNHDA, SQIVND (reference sequence). The ends lost 5 bases at V and 11 bases at J; junction bases unmatched: 15. CDR3 length: 15 residues. The table lists this clone with a count of one. Its antigen is unknown. Profiled with immunoSEQ multiplex PCR; TCRdb holds only in-frame clones, not every one. This table holds fewer than 200,000 clones, 90% to 95% found once. V usage is TRBV19 and J usage is TRBJ2-3; 8 bases are shared with TRBD1. The starting material was CD4+ or CD8+ T cells sorted from blood, obtained in a trial of the OX40 agonist ivuxolimab. The sequence was collected from an adult with an advanced solid tumor such as melanoma, head and neck, liver or kidney cancer. CDR3 region: CASSVGTGGTTGQYF. The DNA for the CDR3 is TGTGCCAGTAGTGTGGGTACAGGGGGAACAACAGGGCAGTATTTT.